The 10 T cell receptor beta chains below were found in one sample sequenced in a study of response to subunit inactivated influenza vaccine. TCRdb re-analysed the RT-PCR reads in MiXCR, keeping a single row per CDR3 protein. The table includes 650,000 to 850,000 distinct CDR3 sequences, about 15% detected once. Here the sequenced sample was PBMCs from blood, taken about 14 days before vaccination. These TCRs come from a man aged 45-60 years who received an inactivated influenza vaccine.

This clonotype was counted only a few times. The CDR3 region is CAIRLAEINNEQFF. For the CDR3, the DNA is TGTGCCATCAGATTAGCGGAAATCAACAATGAGCAGTTCTTC. This chain links TRBV10-3 with TRBJ2-1; possibly TRBD2 for D (6 bases). Looked up from germline, CDR1 is ENHRY and CDR2 is SYGVKD. This CDR3 has 14 amino acids. Trimming took 6 bases from V and 5 from J, leaving 14 bases between them.

This sequence joins TRBV28 and TRBJ2-1; TRBD2 agrees at 7 bases. Per the germline V gene, CDR1 is MDHEN and CDR2 is SYDVKM. After removal of 6 bases from V and 7 bases from J, the junction contained 9 bases not matched to a gene. The CDR3 contains 14 residues. CDR3 bases: TGTGCCAGCAGCCTAGCGGCCACGACGAATGAGCAGTTCTTC. Protein product: CASSLAATTNEQFF.

This clonotype was counted many times. This chain connects TRBV20-1 to TRBJ2-5, with D tentatively TRBD1 (6 bases). CDR1 DFQATT and CDR2 SNEGSKA come from the germline V gene (reference sequence). V shed 5 bases and J shed 3 bases, with 16 bases lying between them. The CDR3 runs 14 residues. The CDR3 DNA reads TGCAGTGCTCGGTCGAGACAGGAAAAAGAGACCCAGTACTTC. Translated: CSARSRQEKETQYF.

This clonotype was detected many times. The chain recombines TRBV29-1 with TRBJ1-1, with TRBD1 identical over 7 bases. The CDR3 runs to 13 residues. In germline, CDR1 is SQVTM, CDR2 ANQGSEA. Trimming cost V 3 bases and J 3 bases; bases outside gene matches: 4. CDR3 protein: CSVDRDRDTEAFF. CDR3 nucleotide sequence: TGCAGCGTTGACCGGGACAGAGACACTGAAGCTTTCTTT.

This clonotype appeared a few times. The genes are TRBV6-1 and TRBJ2-7; D possibly matches TRBD1 or TRBD2 (6 bases each). V gave up 6 bases and J gave up 1 base, with 19 bases separating them. Germline-derived CDR1 and CDR2 are MNHNS and SASEGT. This CDR3 region has 16 residues. The CDR3 spells CASSPLRGQSSYEQYF. CDR3 coding DNA: TGTGCCAGCAGCCCCCTTCGGGGGCAGTCTTCCTACGAGCAGTACTTC.

This clonotype has only a few counts. The V call is TRBV28, the J call TRBJ1-2; D gene uncertain. From germline, CDR1 is MDHEN and CDR2 SYDVKM. The CDR3 loop spans 13 amino acids. V was pared by 4 bases and J by 4 bases, with 10 bases between. As DNA, the CDR3 is TGTGCCAGCAGTTCGGTTTTCTTCTATGGCTACACCTTC. As protein: CASSSVFFYGYTF.

This clonotype appeared a few times. The chain employs TRBV29-1 and TRBJ1-5, with a weak D call TRBD1 (5 bases). Germline V lookup: CDR1 SQVTM, CDR2 ANQGSEA. The V end lost 7 bases, the J end lost 9 bases, and 16 bases lay between the germline ends. This CDR3 region has 12 residues. CDR3 region: CSARDWDGPQHF. DNA for the CDR3: TGCAGCGCCCGGGACTGGGATGGGCCCCAGCATTTT.

This clonotype showed up many times. The chain recombines TRBV5-1 with TRBJ2-1, with 7 bases identical to TRBD1. V gave up 2 bases and J gave up 5 bases; unmatched junction bases: 4. The germline V gene has CDR1 SGHRS and CDR2 YFSETQ. The CDR3 runs to 14 residues. The CDR3 is CASSFRDSNNEQFF. CDR3 nucleotide sequence: TGCGCCAGCAGCTTCCGGGACAGCAACAATGAGCAGTTCTTC.

This clonotype was counted between two and nine times. The V call is TRBV3-1, the J call TRBJ1-1, with D uncertain. The length of the CDR3 is 13 residues. Germline CDR1 and CDR2: LGHDT and YNNKEL (reference sequence). Trimming took 1 base from V and 11 from J, leaving 14 bases between them. The CDR3 reads CASSQGRDRRAFF. As DNA, the CDR3 is TGTGCCAGCAGCCAAGGGAGGGATAGGAGGGCTTTCTTT.

This clonotype was counted only a few times. This chain uses TRBV4-1 with TRBJ1-5, with D unclear. The germline CDR1 and CDR2 sequences are MGHRA and YSYEKL. Trimming left V 1 base short and J 4 bases short, with 8 bases between. This CDR3 spans 14 amino acids. CDR3 amino acids: CASSQGHPNQPQHF. The CDR3 nucleotides are TGCGCCAGCAGCCAAGGGCATCCGAATCAGCCCCAGCATTTT.